A selection of T cell receptor beta chains follows, all from one sample in a study of cytomegalovirus exposure and HLA in healthy donors. The table came from immunoSEQ multiplex PCR; TCRdb's copy has only in-frame clones and leaves some out. This sample has about 200,000 clones, with approximately 70% found just once. The sample was PBMCs. These receptors were collected from a woman in her twenties or thirties in good health and CMV-seronegative. The CDR3 runs from the conserved cysteine through the conserved F or W. A D gene is named only where the DNA matches it firmly. Rows give clone size only sometimes, using once, few, many, or a class for an expanded clone.

few	TRBV2	TRBJ2-7	TRBD1	CASRPRQGSPSYEQYF	TGTGCCAGCAGGCCCAGACAGGGGTCCCCTTCCTACGAGCAGTACTTC
.	TRBV9	TRBJ2-1	TRBD2	CASSPRFAGGSYGEQFF	TGTGCCAGCAGCCCGCGATTTGCGGGAGGCAGTTATGGGGAGCAGTTCTTC
once	TRBV6-1	TRBJ2-3	.	CASSEETFTDTQYF	TGTGCCAGCAGTGAAGAGACATTCACAGATACGCAGTATTTT
.	TRBV7-3	TRBJ2-3	.	CASSGQGGTQYF	TGTGCCAGCAGCGGCCAGGGAGGTACGCAGTATTTT
.	TRBV19	TRBJ1-1	.	CASSPRQVMNTEAFF	TGTGCCAGTAGTCCTAGACAGGTTATGAACACTGAAGCTTTCTTT
.	TRBV27	TRBJ2-7	.	CASSLLGGYEQYF	TGTGCCAGCAGTTTACTAGGGGGCTACGAGCAGTACTTC
.	TRBV28	TRBJ1-5	.	CASSWSRGPGNQPQHF	TGTGCCAGCAGTTGGTCCAGGGGCCCGGGGAATCAGCCCCAGCATTTT
.	TRBV5-1	TRBJ2-5	.	CASSFMTGQETQYF	TGCGCCAGCAGCTTTATGACAGGTCAAGAGACCCAGTACTTC
.	TRBV9	TRBJ1-4	.	CASGGRRIF	TGTGCCAGTGGCGGCAGGAGGATTTTT
.	TRBV4-1	TRBJ2-2	TRBD2	CASSHSPGLATLYTGELFF	TGCGCCAGCAGCCATTCTCCGGGACTAGCGACTCTGTACACCGGGGAGCTGTTTTTT
.	TRBV5-1	TRBJ1-2	TRBD1	CASSRWTGDYGYTF	TGCGCCAGCAGCAGGTGGACAGGGGACTATGGCTACACCTTC
.	TRBV19	TRBJ2-4	.	CASMDSLAKNIQYF	TGTGCCAGTATGGATAGCCTAGCCAAAAACATTCAGTACTTC
.	TRBV19	TRBJ2-7	TRBD2	CASSIKGSGRSYEQYF	TGTGCCAGTAGTATCAAAGGGAGCGGGAGGTCCTACGAGCAGTACTTC
few	TRBV19	TRBJ1-5	.	CASSIVRQGNQPQHF	TGTGCCAGTAGTATTGTTCGGCAGGGTAATCAGCCCCAGCATTTT
few	TRBV7-3	TRBJ2-1	.	CASSFKAGLTDNEQFF	TGTGCCAGCAGCTTCAAGGCGGGGTTGACGGACAATGAGCAGTTCTTC
.	TRBV27	TRBJ1-1	TRBD1	CASSLGTGVMDTEAFF	TGTGCCAGCAGTTTAGGGACAGGGGTGATGGACACTGAAGCTTTCTTT
once	TRBV30	TRBJ2-7	.	CAWRLLGLGEQYF	TGTGCCTGGAGACTTCTGGGCCTGGGCGAGCAGTACTTC
.	TRBV6-6	TRBJ1-5	TRBD1	CASSHPGGQPQHF	TGTGCCAGCAGCCACCCAGGGGGACAGCCCCAGCATTTT
.	TRBV19	TRBJ1-1	.	CASSIGVRREVTEAFF	TGTGCCAGTAGTATAGGGGTACGGAGGGAGGTCACTGAAGCTTTCTTT
.	TRBV5-1	TRBJ1-3	.	CASSHLQGMGNTIYF	TGCGCCAGCAGCCACCTACAGGGAATGGGAAACACCATATATTTT
.	TRBV6-5	TRBJ2-7	.	CASTRARGSTYEQYF	TGTGCCAGCACCCGTGCCCGCGGTTCCACTTACGAGCAGTACTTC
.	TRBV7-9	TRBJ2-2	TRBD2	CASSRLAGVTTGELFF	TGTGCCAGCAGCCGACTAGCGGGAGTCACCACCGGGGAGCTGTTTTTT
.	TRBV9	TRBJ2-2	.	CASSVGQNTGELFF	TGTGCCAGCAGCGTCGGACAAAACACCGGGGAGCTGTTTTTT